This passage covers 30 T cell receptor beta chains from one sample sequenced in a study of blood T cell repertoires in COVID-19. Sequencing was performed with immunoSEQ multiplex PCR; in TCRdb, only in-frame clones are kept and a portion is missing. This table has under 350,000 clones, approximately 85% appearing once. The material sequenced was peripheral blood. The receptors were sampled from a human donor in a cohort sampled during active COVID-19.

This chain links TRBV3-1 (or the pseudogene TRBV3-2) with TRBJ1-6; D is unclear. Per germline, CDR1 LGHDT and CDR2 YNNKEL (reference sequence). V was pared by 4 bases and J by 8 bases, with 18 bases between. This CDR3 is built from 16 residues. CDR3 sequence: CASSPPGSKGHSPLHF. The CDR3 bases are TGTGCCAGCAGCCCTCCGGGTTCCAAAGGTCATTCACCCCTCCACTTT.

In regard to this clone: Other nucleotide sequences in the sample specify the same CDR3. The chain employs TRBV5-1 and TRBJ2-1, with 8 bases that match TRBD1. The CDR3 totals 14 residues. CDR1 and CDR2 from the germline V gene are SGHRS and YFSETQ. Losses at the gene ends were 4 bases for V and 3 bases for J; bases not matched to a gene: 3. The CDR3 reads CASSLDRGYNEQFF. CDR3 coding DNA: TGCGCCAGCAGCCTAGACAGGGGCTACAATGAGCAGTTCTTC.

The chain uses TRBV29-1 and TRBJ2-3, with no clear D. V dropped 1 base and J dropped 2 bases, with 7 bases sitting between them. Germline-derived CDR1 and CDR2 are SQVTM and ANQGSEA. There are 13 residues in the CDR3. The CDR3 protein is CSVEGGDTDTQYF. CDR3 in DNA: TGCAGCGTTGAAGGAGGTGACACAGATACGCAGTATTTT.

The chain recombines TRBV25-1 with TRBJ2-3; 8 bases fit TRBD2. The CDR3 is 14 residues long. J was trimmed by 2 bases and V by 6 bases; bases with no gene match: 4. CDR1 and CDR2 from the germline V gene are MGHDK and SYGVNS. The CDR3 DNA reads as TGTGCCAGCAGAAGCGGGGGACTCACAGATACGCAGTATTTT. This sequence encodes CASRSGGLTDTQYF.

The rearrangement uses TRBV12-3 or TRBV12-4 and TRBJ1-2, with D maybe TRBD1 (5 bases). V dropped 2 bases and J dropped 6 bases, with 7 bases sitting between them. The CDR3 runs 12 residues. CDR3 protein: CASSLQGNGYTF. The CDR3 DNA is TGTGCCAGCAGTTTACAGGGTAATGGCTACACCTTC.

The V gene is TRBV5-6, the J gene TRBJ2-1, with 11 bases identical to TRBD2. Germline V gives CDR1 SGHDT, CDR2 YYEEEE. With V trimmed by 4 bases and J by 4 bases, 7 bases remained unmatched. The CDR3 contains 16 residues. In DNA, the CDR3 is TGTGCCAGCAGCCCCATAGCGGGGGGGATATACAATGAGCAGTTCTTC. It yields the protein CASSPIAGGIYNEQFF.

The CDR3 is CASSIAGQGASYNSPLHF. DNA for the CDR3: TGTGCCAGTAGTATAGCCGGACAGGGGGCTTCCTATAATTCACCCCTCCACTTT. The rearrangement links TRBV19 to TRBJ1-6; 11 positions agree with TRBD1. This CDR3 has 18 residues. V gave up 1 base and J gave up 1 base; unmatched junction bases: 3. The V gene's germline CDR1 is LNHDA and CDR2 SQIVND (reference sequence). Full variable domain (missing parts from reference TRBV19 and TRBJ1-6): DGGITQSPKYLFRKEGQNVTLSCEQNLNHDAMYWYRQDPGQGLRLIYYSQIVNDFQKGDIAEGYSVSREKKESFPLTVTSAQKNPTAFYLCASSIAGQGASYNSPLHFGNGTRLTVT.

V gene TRBV3-1 (or the pseudogene TRBV3-2) combines with J gene TRBJ1-3; D uncertain. This CDR3 is built from 16 residues. The V end was cut by 0 bases, the J end by 8 bases, with 17 bases between. Per germline, CDR1 LGHDT and CDR2 YNNKEL (reference sequence). CDR3 sequence: CASSQELPLLVDTIYF. As DNA, the CDR3 is TGTGCCAGCAGCCAAGAGCTCCCACTCCTGGTGGACACCATATATTTT.

The chain carries TRBV4-2 and TRBJ1-2, with 12 bases identical to TRBD1. CDR1 LGHNA and CDR2 YNFKEQ come from the germline V gene. V lost 3 bases and J lost 8; bases outside the gene matches: 10. This CDR3 has 16 amino acids. This chain's CDR3 is CASSHPRGQGAIGYTF. The CDR3 DNA sequence: TGTGCCAGCAGCCACCCGAGGGGACAGGGGGCGATCGGCTACACCTTC.

The sample holds a few counts of this clone. The V call is TRBV19, the J call TRBJ1-2, with TRBD1 identical over 7 bases. Trimming at V came to 4 bases and at J to 7 bases, leaving 6 bases not matched to a gene. This CDR3 is 13 amino acids long. Per germline, CDR1 LNHDA and CDR2 SQIVND (reference sequence). Written as DNA, the CDR3 is TGTGCCAGTAGTAACAAGGGGGCCGGTGGCTACACCTTC. Translating it yields CASSNKGAGGYTF.

The V and J genes are TRBV6-5 and TRBJ1-1; D gene ambiguous. V was shortened by 5 bases and J by 0 bases, with 7 bases between the two germline ends. The CDR3 is 13 residues long. Germline V gene lookup returns CDR1 MNHEY and CDR2 SVGAGI. This CDR3 reads CASSRLMNTEAFF. In nucleotides, the CDR3 is TGTGCCAGCAGTCGACTGATGAACACTGAAGCTTTCTTT.

The rearrangement uses TRBV3-1 (or the pseudogene TRBV3-2) and TRBJ1-2; possible D gene TRBD1, 5 bases. CDR3 length: 16 amino acids. The germline CDR1 and CDR2 sequences are LGHDT and YNNKEL (reference sequence). The V end was cut by 3 bases, the J end by 7 bases, with 21 bases between. CDR3 DNA sequence: TGTGCCAGCAGCCACGGAGGGTACAGGCTCACGAGTGGCTACACCTTC. The encoded protein is CASSHGGYRLTSGYTF.

The chain carries TRBV7-2 and TRBJ2-1, with D perhaps matching TRBD2 (7 bases). This CDR3 has 14 amino acids. Germline V CDR1 and CDR2: SGHTA, FQGNSA. V dropped 0 bases and J dropped 5 bases, with 8 bases sitting between them. This CDR3 reads CASSLAGGHNEQFF. The CDR3 region has the DNA TGTGCCAGCAGCTTAGCGGGGGGGCACAATGAGCAGTTCTTC.

Remarks on this clone: The identical CDR3 is also encoded by other nucleotide sequences in the sample. The chain employs TRBV9 and TRBJ2-1; D is undetermined. V dropped 0 bases and J dropped 4 bases, with 5 bases sitting between them. Germline V CDR1 and CDR2: SGDLS, YYNGEE. The CDR3 spans 13 residues. The CDR3 DNA reads as TGTGCCAGCAGCGTAGGGGCATACAATGAGCAGTTCTTC. Residues: CASSVGAYNEQFF.

The chain couples TRBV5-6 to TRBJ2-1, with 12 bases that match TRBD2. The J segment lost 0 bases and the V segment lost 4 bases, leaving 11 bases of the junction unmatched. The germline V gene has CDR1 SGHDT and CDR2 YYEEEE. This CDR3 is built from 19 residues. The chain's CDR3 is CASSPSPASGGASYNEQFF. The CDR3 DNA reads as TGTGCCAGCAGCCCCTCCCCGGCTAGCGGGGGGGCCTCCTACAATGAGCAGTTCTTC.

The chain employs TRBV5-4 and TRBJ1-1; D ambiguous. Germline CDR1 is SGHNT and CDR2 is YYREEE (reference sequence). This CDR3 is built from 13 residues. V was clipped by 0 bases and J by 1 base, with 4 bases between them. CDR3 DNA: TGTGCCAGCAGCTTGGAGCGGAACACTGAAGCTTTCTTT. Translating gives CASSLERNTEAFF. The whole variable domain, remainder taken from reference TRBV5-4 and TRBJ1-1, is ETGVTQSPTHLIKTRGQQVTLRCSSQSGHNTVSWYQQALGQGPQFIFQYYREEENGRGNFPPRFSGLQFPNYSSELNVNALELDDSALYLCASSLERNTEAFFGQGTRLTVV.

The CDR3 region has the DNA TGTGCCAGTAGTAGGGACAGAGCTGGGGCCAACGTCCTGACTTTC. Translating it yields CASSRDRAGANVLTF. V is TRBV19 and J is TRBJ2-6, with 7 bases fitting TRBD1. The ends lost 4 bases at V and 2 bases at J; junction bases unmatched: 2. The CDR3 contains 15 residues. Germline assignment: CDR1 LNHDA and CDR2 SQIVND (reference sequence).

This clone occurred once. The CDR3 sequence: CASKTGSNQPQHF. For the CDR3, the DNA is TGTGCCAGCAAGACAGGGAGCAATCAGCCCCAGCATTTT. The V and J genes are TRBV12-3 or TRBV12-4 and TRBJ1-5, with 7 positions matching TRBD1. CDR3 length equals 13 residues. With 7 bases clipped from V and 1 base from J, the junction kept 1 base outside the gene matches.

The chain uses TRBV3-1 (or the pseudogene TRBV3-2) and TRBJ1-1; D is unresolved. CDR3 size: 14 residues. Trimming removed 1 base at V and 1 base at J, with 7 bases between. Germline CDR1 and CDR2: LGHDT and YNNKEL (reference sequence). CDR3 amino acids: CASSQGAGNTEAFF. CDR3 nucleotide sequence: TGTGCCAGCAGCCAAGGTGCGGGGAACACTGAAGCTTTCTTT.

The V gene is TRBV7-9, the J gene TRBJ1-5; 7 positions agree with TRBD1. This CDR3 is 15 amino acids long. Trimming cost V 4 bases and J 6 bases; bases outside gene matches: 9. The germline V gene encodes CDR1 SEHNR and CDR2 FQNEAQ (reference sequence). The CDR3 spells CASSSWTGKGQPQHF. CDR3 nucleotides: TGTGCCAGCAGCTCCTGGACAGGAAAGGGTCAGCCCCAGCATTTT. Combining the CDR3 with reference TRBV7-9 and TRBJ1-5 gives the whole variable domain DTGVSQNPRHKITKRGQNVTFRCDPISEHNRLYWYRQTLGQGPEFLTYFQNEAQLEKSRLLSDRFSAERPKGSFSTLEIQRTEQGDSAMYLCASSSWTGKGQPQHFGDGTRLSIL.

The chain combines TRBV9 with TRBJ1-2; D ambiguous. The germline V gene encodes CDR1 SGDLS and CDR2 YYNGEE. This CDR3 is built from 15 residues. With 3 bases removed from V and 2 bases from J, the gap between germline ends came to 14 bases. CDR3 in amino acids: CASSADPTGNYGYTF. The CDR3 DNA sequence: TGTGCCAGCAGCGCAGACCCTACGGGAAACTATGGCTACACCTTC. The variable domain in full, with the rest retrieved from reference TRBV9 and TRBJ1-2, is DSGVTQTPKHLITATGQRVTLRCSPRSGDLSVYWYQQSLDQGLQFLIQYYNGEERAKGNILERFSAQQFPDLHSELNLSSLELGDSALYFCASSADPTGNYGYTFGSGTRLTVV.

V gene TRBV28 combines with J gene TRBJ2-5; 11 bases are a match to TRBD1. The germline CDR1 and CDR2 sequences are MDHEN and SYDVKM. This CDR3 spans 15 amino acids. Trimming at V came to 4 bases and at J to 3 bases, leaving 4 bases not matched to a gene. CDR3 nucleotides: TGTGCCAGCAGTTCCGGGACAGGGGGTAAAGAGACCCAGTACTTC. It translates to CASSSGTGGKETQYF.

This clone was detected a few times. The J gene is TRBJ2-7, the V gene TRBV6-5; 8 nucleotides align to TRBD2. This CDR3 region has 13 residues. CDR1 and CDR2 (germline): MNHEY, SVGAGI. The V segment lost 8 bases and the J segment 4 bases; nucleotides outside the gene matches: 7. As DNA, the CDR3 is TGTGCCAGCGGGTCGGGGGGGGCATACGAGCAGTACTTC. Its translation is CASGSGGAYEQYF.

The count of this clone is one. CDR3 nucleotide sequence: TGTGCCAGCAGCTGGGACTCCCCTCCCTACGAGCAGTACTTC. Amino acids: CASSWDSPPYEQYF. The gene calls are TRBV7-9 and TRBJ2-7; maybe TRBD2 (6 bases). V dropped 4 bases and J dropped 2 bases, with 12 bases sitting between them. The CDR3 extends over 14 amino acids. Germline V gene data show CDR1 as SEHNR and CDR2 as FQNEAQ (reference sequence).

This clone was recorded many times. This sequence joins TRBV12-3 or TRBV12-4 and TRBJ1-2, with D possibly being TRBD1 (5 bases). This CDR3 is 13 amino acids long. V dropped 6 bases and J dropped 8 bases, with 16 bases sitting between them. The CDR3 here is CASRPDTLEGYTF. The DNA for the CDR3 is TGTGCCAGCAGACCGGACACTTTAGAGGGCTACACCTTC.

V and J are TRBV6-5 and TRBJ1-1; no definite D call. Trimming took 2 bases from V and 6 from J, leaving 16 bases between them. The CDR3 has 15 amino acids. In germline, CDR1 is MNHEY, CDR2 SVGAGI. The CDR3 is CASSYALGGVAEAFF. CDR3 DNA sequence: TGTGCCAGCAGTTACGCCCTGGGCGGGGTGGCTGAAGCTTTCTTT.

The V and J genes are TRBV3-1 (or the pseudogene TRBV3-2) and TRBJ1-1; the D gene is possibly TRBD1 (6 bases). Between the trimmed V and J ends, which lost 8 bases and 5 bases, there was a span of 15 bases. Germline-derived CDR1 and CDR2 are LGHDT and YNNKEL (reference sequence). This CDR3 contains 13 residues. CDR3 DNA: TGTGCCAGCGCTGGGGGCGCGAGGACTGAAGCTTTCTTT. Its protein product is CASAGGARTEAFF.

V gene TRBV20-1 combines with J gene TRBJ2-5; D unclear. Trimming left V 5 bases short and J 5 bases short, with 9 bases between. The CDR3 is made up of 11 amino acids. Germline loops: CDR1 DFQATT, CDR2 SNEGSKA (reference sequence). The CDR3 region has the DNA TGCAGTGCTGCTCCTATGGAGACCCAGTACTTC. It translates to CSAAPMETQYF.

The J gene is TRBJ1-5, the V gene TRBV27; maybe TRBD1 (5 bases). The germline CDR1 and CDR2 sequences are MNHEY and SMNVEV (reference sequence). Trimming stripped 1 base from V and 7 bases from J, with 5 bases between. CDR3 size: 12 residues. The DNA for the CDR3 is TGTGCCAGCAGTTTATGGGGCCAGCCCCAGCATTTT. It specifies CASSLWGQPQHF.

V and J are TRBV5-6 and TRBJ2-7, with a weak D call TRBD2 (6 bases). The V gene's germline CDR1 is SGHDT and CDR2 YYEEEE. There are 19 residues in the CDR3. The V end was cut by 1 base, the J end by 0 bases, with 23 bases between. CDR3 sequence reads: CASSLLLGYRRAHSYEQYF. Here the CDR3 DNA reads TGTGCCAGCAGCTTGTTATTAGGCTACAGGAGGGCCCACTCCTACGAGCAGTACTTC.